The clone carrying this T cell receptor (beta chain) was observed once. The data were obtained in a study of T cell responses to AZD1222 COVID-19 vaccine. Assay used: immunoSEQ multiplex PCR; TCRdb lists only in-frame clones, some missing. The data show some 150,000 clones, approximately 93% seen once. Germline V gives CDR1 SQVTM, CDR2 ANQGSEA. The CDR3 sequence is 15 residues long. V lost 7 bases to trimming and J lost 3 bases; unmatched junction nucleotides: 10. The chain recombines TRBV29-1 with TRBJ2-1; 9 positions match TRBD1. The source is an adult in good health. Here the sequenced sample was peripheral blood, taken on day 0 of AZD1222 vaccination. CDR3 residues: CSADGPGQGYNEQFF. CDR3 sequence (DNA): TGCAGCGCCGATGGGCCGGGACAGGGCTACAATGAGCAGTTCTTC.